Listed below are T cell receptor beta chains from one sample, sequenced in a study of spatial heterogeneity in lung cancer. One entry per CDR3 protein, called by TCRdb with MiXCR from the 5' RACE reads. This sample carries about 36,000 distinct CDR3 sequences, 6.5% to 9.5% of them seen once, and the ten largest clones take over 8%. The sample consisted of PBMCs, taken at follow-up. All receptors derive from a male donor with early-stage non-small cell lung cancer. The CDR3 runs from the conserved cysteine through the conserved F or W. D genes are given only for firm matches. Clone size is shown for a subset of rows, as once, few, many or a class of expanded clone.

v_call	j_call	clone_size	d_call	cdr3_nt	cdr3_aa
TRBV5-5	TRBJ1-3	many	TRBD1	TGTGCCAGCAGCTTGGGGGACAGGACCTCTGGAAACACCATATATTTT	CASSLGDRTSGNTIYF
TRBV5-1	TRBJ1-3	-	-	TGCGCCAGCAGTATGTCAGGGACTGGAAACACCATATATTTT	CASSMSGTGNTIYF
TRBV3-1	TRBJ1-2	-	TRBD1	TGTGCCAGCAGCCCCATAGTAGAGACAGGGTATGGCTACACCTTC	CASSPIVETGYGYTF
TRBV29-1	TRBJ1-5	-	TRBD1	TGCAGCGTTACAGGGGGACGACACCAGCCCCAGCATTTT	CSVTGGRHQPQHF
TRBV24-1	TRBJ2-5	many	TRBD1	TGTGCCACCAGTGAAGGGACAGCCGGGGTGGAGACCCAGTACTTC	CATSEGTAGVETQYF
TRBV12-3/TRBV12-4	TRBJ1-2	many	-	TGTGCCAGCAGTTCCCCTTCCCAGCAGGACCTCAACTATGGCTACACCTTC	CASSSPSQQDLNYGYTF
TRBV29-1	TRBJ2-5	many	-	TGCAGCGTTAATGTCGGCTGGGACACCCAAGAGACCCAGTACTTC	CSVNVGWDTQETQYF
TRBV19	TRBJ2-2	many	-	TGTGCCAGTAGTATGATTGGCACCGGGGAGCTGTTTTTT	CASSMIGTGELFF
TRBV20-1	TRBJ2-7	-	TRBD1	TGCAGTGCTGGGGGGGACAGGGCCTACGAGCAGTACTTC	CSAGGDRAYEQYF
TRBV30	TRBJ1-1	many	-	TGTGCCTGGGCTCGTCAGCGGAACACTGAAGCTTTCTTT	CAWARQRNTEAFF
TRBV7-3	TRBJ2-2	-	-	TGTGCCAGCAGCTTTGATGGGGTGTCAACCGGGGAGCTGTTTTTT	CASSFDGVSTGELFF
TRBV7-2	TRBJ1-2	many	TRBD1	TGTGCCAGCAGCCCAGGGACAGCCTCCAAGCGGAGATATGGCTACACCTTC	CASSPGTASKRRYGYTF
TRBV20-1	TRBJ2-3	many	TRBD2	TGCAGTGCTAGAGGTAGCGGGGGCCAAAGCACAGATACGCAGTATTTT	CSARGSGGQSTDTQYF
TRBV7-2	TRBJ2-5	many	TRBD2	TGTGCCAGCAGACCCAGCGGGGGAGAGACCCAGTACTTC	CASRPSGGETQYF
TRBV6-5	TRBJ2-1	many	-	TGTGCCAGCAGTTACGCGGGGAGCAATGAGCAGTTCTTC	CASSYAGSNEQFF
TRBV11-2	TRBJ2-3	many	-	TGTGCCAGCAGCCTAGGGACGACAGATACGCAGTATTTT	CASSLGTTDTQYF
TRBV30	TRBJ1-2	many	-	TGTGCCTGGAGTGGAGGGGTTTGGGTACAGGGCGTTCCTAACTATGGCTACACCTTC	CAWSGGVWVQGVPNYGYTF
TRBV12-3/TRBV12-4	TRBJ2-7	-	TRBD2	TGTGCCAGCAGTTTGAAGCGGGGGGGCGGATCCTACGAGCAGTACTTC	CASSLKRGGGSYEQYF
TRBV28	TRBJ1-2	few	-	TGTGCCAGCAGTTTAGGACGGCCAGATGGTGGCTACACCTTC	CASSLGRPDGGYTF
TRBV7-8	TRBJ2-7	-	-	TGTGCCAGCACCGGACAATTACCTTCTCCCTACTACGAGCAGTACTTC	CASTGQLPSPYYEQYF
TRBV28	TRBJ1-1	many	TRBD1	TGTGCCAGCAGTCCTCTGGACAGGGAGGGGACTGAAGCTTTCTTT	CASSPLDREGTEAFF
TRBV21-1	TRBJ1-1	many	-	TGTGCCAGCAGCAAAGTCCAGGGGGCGTTGGACACTGAAGCTTTCTTT	CASSKVQGALDTEAFF
TRBV9	TRBJ2-3	many	-	TGTGCCAGCAGCTTCCTGGAGGGACTCTCCTATACGCAGTATTTT	CASSFLEGLSYTQYF
TRBV27	TRBJ2-1	many	-	TGTGCCAGCAGTGTGACTAGGTCCCTTAGCTCCTACAATGAGCAGTTCTTC	CASSVTRSLSSYNEQFF
TRBV20-1	TRBJ2-7	many	TRBD2	TGCAGTGCCCTGGGGACTAGCGAGTACGAGCAGTACTTC	CSALGTSEYEQYF
TRBV5-1	TRBJ2-5	many	-	TGCGCCAGCAGCTTGGATGGCCAGGTAGAGACCCAGTACTTC	CASSLDGQVETQYF
TRBV7-9	TRBJ2-5	many	-	TGTGCCAGCAGCCCCAGTCACCAAGAGACCCAGTACTTC	CASSPSHQETQYF
TRBV7-8	TRBJ2-5	many	-	TGTGCCAGCAGCTTACTCACAATAAAAGAGACCCAGTACTTC	CASSLLTIKETQYF
TRBV5-1	TRBJ2-5	many	-	TGCGCCAGCAGCTTGTCGGGACACAACCAAGAGACCCAGTACTTC	CASSLSGHNQETQYF
TRBV5-6	TRBJ2-3	many	-	TGTGCCAGCAGCTTTCCCCAAGGGGTGGCAGATACGCAGTATTTT	CASSFPQGVADTQYF
TRBV11-2	TRBJ1-2	many	TRBD1	TGTGCCTGGGAGGGGGCGGACTATGGCTACACCTTC	CAWEGADYGYTF
TRBV29-1	TRBJ2-7	many	-	TGCAGCTCCGCAGGGACAAGATGCTACGAGCAGTACTTC	CSSAGTRCYEQYF
TRBV29-1	TRBJ1-1	many	-	TGCAGCGGTAGGGCCAACTCCTTTGAAGCTTTCTTT	CSGRANSFEAFF
TRBV14	TRBJ1-1	many	-	TGTGCCAGCAGCCACTTAGGGTCACCTGAAGCTTTCTTT	CASSHLGSPEAFF
TRBV5-5	TRBJ1-2	many	TRBD1	TGTGCCAGCAGCTTGGTAGGGGGCGCCGATGGCTACACCTTC	CASSLVGGADGYTF
TRBV2	TRBJ2-1	many	-	TGTGCCAGCAGTGATCTGGCGGAACCCTACAATGAGCAGTTCTTC	CASSDLAEPYNEQFF